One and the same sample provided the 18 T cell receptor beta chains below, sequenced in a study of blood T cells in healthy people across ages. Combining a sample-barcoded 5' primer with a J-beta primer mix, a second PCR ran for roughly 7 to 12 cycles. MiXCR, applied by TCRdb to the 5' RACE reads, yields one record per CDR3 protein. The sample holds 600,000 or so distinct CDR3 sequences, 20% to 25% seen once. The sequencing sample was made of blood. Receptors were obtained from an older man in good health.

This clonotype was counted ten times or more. Here the CDR3 reads CASSHDRDKASYEQYF. The CDR3 bases are TGTGCCAGCAGCCACGACAGGGACAAGGCCTCCTACGAGCAGTACTTC. V gene TRBV2 combines with J gene TRBJ2-7, with 7 positions matching TRBD1. The CDR3 sequence is 16 residues long. Looked up from germline, CDR1 is SNHLY and CDR2 is FYNNEI. V was pared by 6 bases and J by 0 bases, with 11 bases of the junction left unmatched.

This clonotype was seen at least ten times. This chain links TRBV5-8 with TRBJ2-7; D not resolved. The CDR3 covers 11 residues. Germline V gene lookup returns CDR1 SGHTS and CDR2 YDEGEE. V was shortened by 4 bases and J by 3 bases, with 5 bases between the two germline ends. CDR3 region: CASSPYYEQYF. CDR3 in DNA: TGTGCCAGCAGCCCCTACTACGAGCAGTACTTC.

For the CDR3, the DNA is TGTGCCAGCAGCATTAGCGGGAGTGGGGATACGCAGTATTTT. It codes for CASSISGSGDTQYF. The J gene is TRBJ2-3, the V gene TRBV12-3 or TRBV12-4; 9 nucleotides agree with TRBD2. J lost 6 bases, V lost 6 bases, and 7 bases had no gene match. CDR3 length equals 14 residues.

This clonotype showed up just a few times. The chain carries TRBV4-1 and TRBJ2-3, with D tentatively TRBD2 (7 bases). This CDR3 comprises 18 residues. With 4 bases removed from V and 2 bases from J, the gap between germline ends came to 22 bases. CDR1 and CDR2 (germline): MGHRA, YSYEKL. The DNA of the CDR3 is TGCGCCAGCAGCCTGGTCCTAGGGGGGCGGGGGTCCACAGATACGCAGTATTTT. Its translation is CASSLVLGGRGSTDTQYF.

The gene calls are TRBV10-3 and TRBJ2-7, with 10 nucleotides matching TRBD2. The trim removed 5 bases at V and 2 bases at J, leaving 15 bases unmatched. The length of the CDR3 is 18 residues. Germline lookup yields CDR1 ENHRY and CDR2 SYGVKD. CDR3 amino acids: CAISPSSNSGRTTYEQYF. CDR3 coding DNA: TGTGCCATCAGTCCGTCCTCAAATAGCGGGAGGACTACCTACGAGCAGTACTTC.

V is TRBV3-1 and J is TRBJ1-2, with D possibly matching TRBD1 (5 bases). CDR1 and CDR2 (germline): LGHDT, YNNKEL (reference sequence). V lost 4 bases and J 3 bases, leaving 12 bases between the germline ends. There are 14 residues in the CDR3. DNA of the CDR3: TGTGCCAGCAGCCGTGGTACCAGGGACTATGGCTACACCTTC. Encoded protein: CASSRGTRDYGYTF.

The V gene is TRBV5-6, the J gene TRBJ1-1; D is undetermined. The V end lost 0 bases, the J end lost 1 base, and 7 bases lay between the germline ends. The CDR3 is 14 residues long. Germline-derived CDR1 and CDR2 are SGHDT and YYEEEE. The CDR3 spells CASSLGIGNTEAFF. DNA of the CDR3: TGTGCCAGCAGCTTGGGTATTGGGAACACTGAAGCTTTCTTT.

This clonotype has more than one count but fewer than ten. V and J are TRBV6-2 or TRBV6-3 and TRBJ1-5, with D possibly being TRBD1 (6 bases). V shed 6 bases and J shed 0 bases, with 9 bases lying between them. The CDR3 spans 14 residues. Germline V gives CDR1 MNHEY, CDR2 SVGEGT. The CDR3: CASSGQYSNQPQHF. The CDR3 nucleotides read TGTGCCAGCAGCGGACAGTATAGCAATCAGCCCCAGCATTTT.

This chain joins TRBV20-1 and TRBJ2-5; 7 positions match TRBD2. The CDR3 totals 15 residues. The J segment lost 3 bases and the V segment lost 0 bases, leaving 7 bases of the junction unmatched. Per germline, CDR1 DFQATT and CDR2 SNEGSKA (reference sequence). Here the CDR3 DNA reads TGCAGTGCTAGAGACCGAACTAGCGTCGAAGAGACCCAGTACTTC. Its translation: CSARDRTSVEETQYF.

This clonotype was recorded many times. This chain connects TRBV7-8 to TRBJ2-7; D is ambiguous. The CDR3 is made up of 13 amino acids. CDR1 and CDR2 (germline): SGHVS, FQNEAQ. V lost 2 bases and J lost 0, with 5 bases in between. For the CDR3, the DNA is TGTGCCAGCAGCTTACCTAGCTCCTACGAGCAGTACTTC. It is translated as CASSLPSSYEQYF. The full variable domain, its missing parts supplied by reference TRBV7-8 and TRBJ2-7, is GAGVSQSPRYKVAKRGQDVALRCDPISGHVSLFWYQQALGQGPEFLTYFQNEAQLDKSGLPSDRFFAERPEGSVSTLKIQRTQQEDSAVYLCASSLPSSYEQYFGPGTRLTVT.

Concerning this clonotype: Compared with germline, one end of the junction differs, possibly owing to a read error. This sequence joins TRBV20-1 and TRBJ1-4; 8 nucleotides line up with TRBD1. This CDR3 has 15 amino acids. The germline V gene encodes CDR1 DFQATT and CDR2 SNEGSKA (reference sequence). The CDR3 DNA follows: TGCAGTGCTAGAGATTTGGGACAGGCTAATGAAGAACTGTTTTTT. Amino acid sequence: CSARDLGQANEELFF.

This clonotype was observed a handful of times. This chain's CDR3 is CASCGSGSGQGGLSYEQYF. CDR3 bases: TGTGCCAGCTGCGGGTCCGGGTCGGGACAGGGGGGTTTGAGTTACGAGCAGTACTTC. The genes are TRBV28 and TRBJ2-5; TRBD1 agrees at 11 bases. The DNA end favors TRBJ2-7, so the J call may be wrong. The CDR3 covers 19 residues. Germline V CDR1 and CDR2: MDHEN, SYDVKM.

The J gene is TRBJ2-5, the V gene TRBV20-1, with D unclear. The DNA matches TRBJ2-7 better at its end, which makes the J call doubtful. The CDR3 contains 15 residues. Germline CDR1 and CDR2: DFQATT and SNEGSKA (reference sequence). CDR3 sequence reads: CSARDGAQSSYEQYF. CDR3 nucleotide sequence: TGCAGTGCTAGAGATGGCGCGCAGTCGTCCTACGAGCAGTACTTC.

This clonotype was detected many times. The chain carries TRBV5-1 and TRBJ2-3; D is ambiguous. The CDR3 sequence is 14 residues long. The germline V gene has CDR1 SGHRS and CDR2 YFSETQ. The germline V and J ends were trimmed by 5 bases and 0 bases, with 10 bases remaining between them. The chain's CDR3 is CASSIQESTDTQYF. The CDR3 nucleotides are TGCGCCAGCAGTATCCAGGAGAGCACAGATACGCAGTATTTT.

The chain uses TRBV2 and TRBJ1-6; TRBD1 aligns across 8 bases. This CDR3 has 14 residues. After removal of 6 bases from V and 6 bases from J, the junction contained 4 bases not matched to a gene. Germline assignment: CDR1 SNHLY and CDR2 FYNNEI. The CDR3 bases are TGTGCCAGCAGATCAGGGGGCTCTAATTCACCCCTCCACTTT. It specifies CASRSGGSNSPLHF.

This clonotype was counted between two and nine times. CDR3 amino acids: CSAIPGQANEKLFF. The CDR3 DNA follows: TGCAGTGCTATTCCGGGACAGGCCAATGAAAAACTGTTTTTT. The chain uses TRBV20-1 and TRBJ1-4; 8 nucleotides align to TRBD1. Germline V gene lookup returns CDR1 DFQATT and CDR2 SNEGSKA (reference sequence). Germline trimming cut 4 bases from V and 5 bases from J; bases unmatched to any gene: 6. The CDR3 loop spans 14 amino acids.

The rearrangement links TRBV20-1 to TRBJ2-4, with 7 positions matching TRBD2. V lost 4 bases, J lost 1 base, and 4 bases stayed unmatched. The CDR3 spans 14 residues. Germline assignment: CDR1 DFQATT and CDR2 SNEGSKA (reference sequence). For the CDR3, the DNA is TGCAGTGCTATCGGGAGGACGGCCAAAAACATTCAGTACTTC. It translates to CSAIGRTAKNIQYF.

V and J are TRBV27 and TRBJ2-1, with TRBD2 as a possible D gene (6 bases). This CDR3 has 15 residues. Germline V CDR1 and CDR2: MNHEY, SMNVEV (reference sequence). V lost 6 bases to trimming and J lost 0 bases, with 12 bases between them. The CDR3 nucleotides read TGTGCCAGCAGAACCCAAGCGGGCTCCTACAATGAGCAGTTCTTC. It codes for CASRTQAGSYNEQFF.